Each of the 13 T cell receptor beta chains below was sequenced from the same sample in a study of human T cells and chemical hapten exposure. Time point meaning: patch test 3, about 24 weeks after DPC sensitization. Treatment in this sample: therapeutic diphenylcyclopropenone sensitization with weekly scalp DPC. Each CDR3 protein is one row after TCRdb ran MiXCR on the RACE reads. The sample yields approximately 88,000 distinct CDR3 sequences, 10% to 15% seen once. Sample: whole blood, taken in connection with sensitization to the hapten diphenylcyclopropenone (DPC). The receptors stem from a woman in her 50s with alopecia areata. Some clones in this sample may be carry-over from other donors' samples.

Only a few counts were recorded for this clonotype. The rearrangement links TRBV5-1 to TRBJ1-1; 8 bases fit TRBD1. The CDR3 length is 14 residues. With 4 bases clipped from V and 3 bases from J, the junction kept 5 bases outside the gene matches. Germline V lookup: CDR1 SGHRS, CDR2 YFSETQ. The CDR3: CASSNSGGDTEAFF. DNA of the CDR3: TGCGCCAGCAGCAATTCAGGGGGCGACACTGAAGCTTTCTTT.

The chain employs TRBV18 and TRBJ2-5; the D gene is possibly TRBD2 (6 bases). The CDR3 loop spans 14 amino acids. Looked up from germline, CDR1 is KGHSH and CDR2 is LQKENI. V was shortened by 6 bases and J by 2 bases, with 13 bases between the two germline ends. CDR3 sequence: CASSRPGLQETQYF. CDR3 in DNA: TGTGCCAGCTCGCGGCCGGGACTTCAAGAGACCCAGTACTTC. The full variable domain, in which reference TRBV18 and TRBJ2-5 provide the parts outside the CDR3, is NAGVMQNPRHLVRRRGQEARLRCSPMKGHSHVYWYRQLPEEGLKFMVYLQKENIIDESGMPKERFSAEFPKEGPSILRIQQVVRGDSAAYFCASSRPGLQETQYFGPGTRLLVL.

This clonotype was picked up a small number of times. V usage is TRBV18 and J usage is TRBJ2-1; possible D gene TRBD2, 5 bases. Trimming shortened V by 3 bases and J by 8 bases, and 8 bases separated the two germline ends. Germline V gene sequence: CDR1 KGHSH, CDR2 LQKENI. The CDR3 covers 12 residues. CDR3 nucleotide sequence: TGTGCCAGCTCACCGTCCGGGGATGAGCAGTTCTTC. As protein: CASSPSGDEQFF. The variable domain in full, completed from reference TRBV18 and TRBJ2-1, reads NAGVMQNPRHLVRRRGQEARLRCSPMKGHSHVYWYRQLPEEGLKFMVYLQKENIIDESGMPKERFSAEFPKEGPSILRIQQVVRGDSAAYFCASSPSGDEQFFGPGTRLTVL.

In this sample, this clonotype turned up many times. The chain carries TRBV3-1 and TRBJ2-1; 9 nucleotides align to TRBD2. Looked up from germline, CDR1 is LGHDT and CDR2 is YNNKEL (reference sequence). The CDR3 spans 16 residues. J gave up 2 bases and V 3 bases, and 5 bases lay outside the gene matches. Written as DNA, the CDR3 is TGTGCCAGCAGCCACCTAGCGGGAAGAACCTACAATGAGCAGTTCTTC. Its protein product is CASSHLAGRTYNEQFF.

This clonotype was seen more than once but under ten times. The genes are TRBV29-1 and TRBJ1-4; D call uncertain. The ends were cut back, 4 bases at V and 8 bases at J, with 14 bases in the middle. Per germline, CDR1 SQVTM and CDR2 ANQGSEA. The CDR3 is 13 amino acids. CDR3 in DNA: TGCAGCGTTGCTATGAAGGGCGGCGAAAAACTGTTTTTT. This codes for CSVAMKGGEKLFF.

This clonotype has a count of ten or more. The chain has TRBV12-3 or TRBV12-4 and TRBJ2-1, with 8 bases identical to TRBD2. With 2 bases clipped from V and 8 bases from J, the junction kept 5 bases outside the gene matches. The CDR3 covers 14 residues. DNA of the CDR3: TGTGCCAGCAGTTTATCCCTAGCGGGCCATGAGCAGTTCTTC. Its protein is CASSLSLAGHEQFF.

At least ten counts were recorded for this clonotype. V and J are TRBV20-1 and TRBJ2-7, with D perhaps TRBD1 (5 bases). CDR1 and CDR2 from the germline V gene are DFQATT and SNEGSKA (reference sequence). CDR3 length: 15 residues. V was pared by 0 bases and J by 0 bases, with 12 bases between. The CDR3 nucleotides read TGCAGTGCTAGAGATCAGGGCACTCTCTCCTACGAGCAGTACTTC. Translation: CSARDQGTLSYEQYF.

CDR3 nucleotide sequence: TGTGCCAGCAGCCAAGTTGGCCAGCGCTTACTTTACAATGAGCAGTTCTTC. Residues: CASSQVGQRLLYNEQFF. The genes are TRBV14 and TRBJ2-1; D uncertain. Germline loops: CDR1 SGHDN, CDR2 FVKESK. V was cut by 1 base and J by 4 bases, with 17 bases left in between. This CDR3 is 17 amino acids long.

Only a few counts were recorded for this clonotype. CDR3 nucleotide sequence: TGTGCCAGCAGTTTCCTGTCAGATACGCAGTATTTT. Encoded protein: CASSFLSDTQYF. The rearrangement links TRBV12-3 or TRBV12-4 to TRBJ2-3, with no clear D. The CDR3 spans 12 residues. Trimming pared 3 bases from V and 4 bases from J, leaving 5 bases between.

In this sample, this clonotype turned up a few times. The chain is built from TRBV10-1 and TRBJ2-2; a weak D match, TRBD1 (5 bases). V lost 0 bases and J 1 base, leaving 6 bases between the germline ends. Germline CDR1 reads WNHNN; CDR2 reads SYGVQD (reference sequence). The CDR3 loop spans 15 amino acids. The CDR3 DNA reads TGCGCCAGCAGTGAGTCAAGGGGGAACACCGGGGAGCTGTTTTTT. It specifies CASSESRGNTGELFF.

In its sample, this clonotype was seen a few times. The chain is built from TRBV29-1 and TRBJ2-3, with TRBD2 identical over 14 bases. V lost 7 bases to trimming and J lost 5 bases; unmatched junction nucleotides: 8. Looked up from germline, CDR1 is SQVTM and CDR2 is ANQGSEA. This CDR3 has 15 residues. This CDR3 reads CSARGLAGGGDTQYF. In DNA, the CDR3 is TGCAGCGCTCGAGGACTAGCGGGAGGAGGAGATACGCAGTATTTT.

V usage is TRBV2 and J usage is TRBJ1-5; TRBD1 agrees at 8 bases. Germline V lookup: CDR1 SNHLY, CDR2 FYNNEI. Germline trimming cut 5 bases from V and 13 bases from J; bases unmatched to any gene: 10. CDR3 length: 13 residues. CDR3 sequence reads: CASSQNQGADQHF. CDR3 bases: TGTGCCAGCAGTCAGAATCAGGGGGCCGATCAGCATTTT.

This clonotype was observed a few times. The chain is built from TRBV18 and TRBJ2-2; D possibly corresponds to TRBD2 (5 bases). Trimming removed 2 bases from V and 0 bases from J, with 13 bases in between. The length of the CDR3 is 17 residues. Germline CDR1 reads KGHSH; CDR2 reads LQKENI. The CDR3 nucleotides are TGTGCCAGCTCACCATGGTTCGGGATATCGAACACCGGGGAGCTGTTTTTT. Its translation is CASSPWFGISNTGELFF.